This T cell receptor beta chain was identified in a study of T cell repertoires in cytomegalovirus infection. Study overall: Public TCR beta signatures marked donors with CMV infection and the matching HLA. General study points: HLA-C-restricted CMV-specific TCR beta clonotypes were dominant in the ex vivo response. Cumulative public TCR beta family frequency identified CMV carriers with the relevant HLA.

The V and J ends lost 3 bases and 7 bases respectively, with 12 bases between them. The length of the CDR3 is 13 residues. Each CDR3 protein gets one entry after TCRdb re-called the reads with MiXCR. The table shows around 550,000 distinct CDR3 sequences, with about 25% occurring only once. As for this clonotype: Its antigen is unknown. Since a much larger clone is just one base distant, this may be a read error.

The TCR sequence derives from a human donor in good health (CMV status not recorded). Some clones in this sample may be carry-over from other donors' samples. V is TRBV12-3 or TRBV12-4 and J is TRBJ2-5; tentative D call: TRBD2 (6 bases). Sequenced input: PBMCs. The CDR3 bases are TGTGCCAGCAGTTTCGGGGGAGTAGGGACCCAGTACTTC. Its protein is CASSFGGVGTQYF.